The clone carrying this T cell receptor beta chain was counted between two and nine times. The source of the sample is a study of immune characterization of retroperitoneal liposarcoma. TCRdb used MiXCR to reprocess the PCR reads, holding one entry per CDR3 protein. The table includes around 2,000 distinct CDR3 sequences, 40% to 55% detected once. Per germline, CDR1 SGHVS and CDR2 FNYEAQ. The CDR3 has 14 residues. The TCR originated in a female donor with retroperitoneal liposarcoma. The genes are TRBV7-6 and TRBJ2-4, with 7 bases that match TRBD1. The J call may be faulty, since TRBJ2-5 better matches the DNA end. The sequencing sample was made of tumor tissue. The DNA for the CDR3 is TGTGCCAGCAGCATCACAGGGGCCCGGGAGACCCAGTACTTC. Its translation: CASSITGARETQYF.